Detailed here is one T cell receptor (beta chain). What it recognizes is unknown. One end of the junction fails to match germline, which may point to a read error. These data originate in a study of regulatory T cells in long-lasting Graves disease. Study-wide points: Newly diagnosed patients shared about a thousand public clonotypes; persistent patients shared under 3,000. No thyroid tissue was studied; the work used peripheral blood only.

Combining iRepertoire HTBI primers with Arm-PCR of CDR3 regions, the authors built TCR beta libraries. A single record per CDR3 protein comes from TCRdb applying MiXCR to the multiplex PCR reads. The sample lists 650,000 to 850,000 distinct CDR3 sequences, approximately 29% occurring once. The CDR3 has 16 amino acids. Germline values: CDR1 MDHEN, CDR2 SYDVKM. Time point specified: persistent/refractory GD, antithyroid drugs over 5 years with positive TRAb. Extracted PBMC RNA gave rise to the TCR library. V is TRBV28 and J is TRBJ1-5; TRBD1 is a possible D gene (5 bases). This TCR was recovered from a female donor with Graves disease. This material consisted of peripheral blood mononuclear cells (PBMCs), taken when the disease was refractory, from a patient treated with antithyroid drugs. The CDR3 region has the DNA TGTGCCAGCAGTCTATCGGGAGGGGTTGGGAATCAACCCCAGCATTTT. Residues: CASSLSGGVGNQPQHF.